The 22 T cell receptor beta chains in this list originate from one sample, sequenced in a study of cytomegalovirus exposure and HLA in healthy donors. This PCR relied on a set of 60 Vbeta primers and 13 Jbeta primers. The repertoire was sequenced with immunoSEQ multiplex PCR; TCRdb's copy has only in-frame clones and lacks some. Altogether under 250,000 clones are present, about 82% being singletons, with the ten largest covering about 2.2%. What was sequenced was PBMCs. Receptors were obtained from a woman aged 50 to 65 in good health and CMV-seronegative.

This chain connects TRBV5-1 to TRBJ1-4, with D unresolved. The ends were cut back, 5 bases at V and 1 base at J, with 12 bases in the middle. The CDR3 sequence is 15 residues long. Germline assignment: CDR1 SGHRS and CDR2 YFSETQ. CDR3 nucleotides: TGCGCCAGCAGAGTTTCGGGAGGAACTAATGAAAAACTGTTTTTT. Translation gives CASRVSGGTNEKLFF.

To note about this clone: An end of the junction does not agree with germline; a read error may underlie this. The CDR3: CSSSAGQGTATGELFF. CDR3 bases: TGTTCCAGCAGCGCCGGACAGGGGACGGCCACCGGGGAGCTGTTTTTT. J is TRBJ2-2 and V is TRBV7-9, with 9 bases matching TRBD1. This CDR3 region has 16 residues. The germline CDR1 and CDR2 sequences are SEHNR and FQNEAQ (reference sequence).

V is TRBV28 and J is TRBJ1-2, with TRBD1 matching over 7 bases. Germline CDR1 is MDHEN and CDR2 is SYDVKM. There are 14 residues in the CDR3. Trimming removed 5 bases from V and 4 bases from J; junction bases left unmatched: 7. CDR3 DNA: TGTGCCAGCAGTCGATCGGACAGGATCTATGGCTACACCTTC. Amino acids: CASSRSDRIYGYTF.

The CDR3, as DNA: TGTGCCAGTAGACCGTGGGTGAGGGTCACTGAAGCTTTCTTT. Its protein product is CASRPWVRVTEAFF. The gene calls are TRBV19 and TRBJ1-1; D unresolved. Germline loops: CDR1 LNHDA, CDR2 SQIVND (reference sequence). This CDR3 region has 14 residues. V was pared by 6 bases and J by 4 bases, with 15 bases between.

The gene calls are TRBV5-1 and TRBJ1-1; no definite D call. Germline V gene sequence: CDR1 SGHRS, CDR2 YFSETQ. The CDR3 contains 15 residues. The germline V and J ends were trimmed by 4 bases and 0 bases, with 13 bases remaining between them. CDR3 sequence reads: CASSGETALNTEAFF. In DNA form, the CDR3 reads TGCGCCAGCAGCGGAGAGACGGCCTTGAACACTGAAGCTTTCTTT.

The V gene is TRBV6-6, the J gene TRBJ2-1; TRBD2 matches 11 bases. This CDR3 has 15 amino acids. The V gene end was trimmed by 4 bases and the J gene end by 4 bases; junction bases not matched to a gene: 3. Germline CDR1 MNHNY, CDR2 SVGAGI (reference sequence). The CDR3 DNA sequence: TGTGCCAGCAGTTTAATAGCGGGAGGGTACAATGAGCAGTTCTTC. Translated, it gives CASSLIAGGYNEQFF.

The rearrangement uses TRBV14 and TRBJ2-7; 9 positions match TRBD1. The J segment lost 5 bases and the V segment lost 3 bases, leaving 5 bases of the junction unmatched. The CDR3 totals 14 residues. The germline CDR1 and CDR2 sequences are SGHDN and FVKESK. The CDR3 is CASSHRRTGDEQYF. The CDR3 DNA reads TGTGCCAGCAGCCATAGACGGACAGGGGACGAGCAGTACTTC.

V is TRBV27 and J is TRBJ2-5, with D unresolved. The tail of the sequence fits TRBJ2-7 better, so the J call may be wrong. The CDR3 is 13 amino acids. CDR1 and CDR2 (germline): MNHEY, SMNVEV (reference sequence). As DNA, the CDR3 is TGTGCCAGCAGTTTAGCGCAGTACTACGAGCAGTACTTC. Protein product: CASSLAQYYEQYF.

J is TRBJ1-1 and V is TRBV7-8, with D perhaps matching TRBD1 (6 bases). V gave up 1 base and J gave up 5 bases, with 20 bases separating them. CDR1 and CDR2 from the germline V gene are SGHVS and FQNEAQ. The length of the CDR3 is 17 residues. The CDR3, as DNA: TGTGCCAGCAGCTTAGAAGGGACACGAAAGCGGCGGACTGAAGCTTTCTTT. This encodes CASSLEGTRKRRTEAFF.

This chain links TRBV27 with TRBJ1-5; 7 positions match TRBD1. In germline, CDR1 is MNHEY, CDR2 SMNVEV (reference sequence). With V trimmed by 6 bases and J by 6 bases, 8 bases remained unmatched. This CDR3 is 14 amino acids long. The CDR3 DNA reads TGTGCCAGCAGCGACAGGGAAAAAGGTCAGCCCCAGCATTTT. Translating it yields CASSDREKGQPQHF.

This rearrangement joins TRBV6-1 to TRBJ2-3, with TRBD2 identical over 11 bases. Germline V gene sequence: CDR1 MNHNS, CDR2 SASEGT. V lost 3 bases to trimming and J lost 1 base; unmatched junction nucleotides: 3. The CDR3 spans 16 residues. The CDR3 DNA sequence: TGTGCCAGCAGTGAGCTACTAGCGGGAGGCACAGATACGCAGTATTTT. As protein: CASSELLAGGTDTQYF.

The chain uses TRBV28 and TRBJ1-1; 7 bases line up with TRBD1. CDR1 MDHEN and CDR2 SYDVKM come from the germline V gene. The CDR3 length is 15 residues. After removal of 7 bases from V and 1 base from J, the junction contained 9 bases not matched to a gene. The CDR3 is CASTPAGGSNTEAFF. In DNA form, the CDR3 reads TGTGCCAGCACCCCAGCAGGGGGTTCGAACACTGAAGCTTTCTTT.

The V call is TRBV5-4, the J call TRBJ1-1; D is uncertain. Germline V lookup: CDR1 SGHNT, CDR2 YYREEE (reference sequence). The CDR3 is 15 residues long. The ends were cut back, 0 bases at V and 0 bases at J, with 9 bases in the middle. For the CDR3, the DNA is TGTGCCAGCAGCTTGGCCGGGTTGGTGAACACTGAAGCTTTCTTT. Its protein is CASSLAGLVNTEAFF.

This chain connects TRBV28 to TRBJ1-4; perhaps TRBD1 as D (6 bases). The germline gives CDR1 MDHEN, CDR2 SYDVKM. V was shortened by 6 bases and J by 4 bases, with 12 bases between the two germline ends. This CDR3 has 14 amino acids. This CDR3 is CASSPTGINEKLFF. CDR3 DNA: TGTGCCAGCAGCCCGACAGGCATTAATGAAAAACTGTTTTTT. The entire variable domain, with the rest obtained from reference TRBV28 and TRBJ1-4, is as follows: DVKVTQSSRYLVKRTGEKVFLECVQDMDHENMFWYRQDPGLGLRLIYFSYDVKMKEKGDIPEGYSVSREKKERFSLILESASTNQTSMYLCASSPTGINEKLFFGSGTQLSVL.

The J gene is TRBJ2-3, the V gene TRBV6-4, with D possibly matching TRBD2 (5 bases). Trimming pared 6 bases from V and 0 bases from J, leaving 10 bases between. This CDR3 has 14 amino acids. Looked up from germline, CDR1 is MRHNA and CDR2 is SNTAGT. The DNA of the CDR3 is TGTGCCAGCAGGGAGGCGGTAAGCACAGATACGCAGTATTTT. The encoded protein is CASREAVSTDTQYF.

The CDR3 loop is CASSGDPGLGTQPQHF. The CDR3 coding sequence is TGTGCCAGCAGTGGGGATCCGGGACTGGGGACTCAGCCCCAGCATTTT. The chain uses TRBV2 and TRBJ1-5, with D possibly TRBD1 on 5 matching bases. Germline assignment: CDR1 SNHLY and CDR2 FYNNEI. V lost 4 bases, J lost 6 bases, and 19 bases lay in between. The CDR3 extends over 16 amino acids.

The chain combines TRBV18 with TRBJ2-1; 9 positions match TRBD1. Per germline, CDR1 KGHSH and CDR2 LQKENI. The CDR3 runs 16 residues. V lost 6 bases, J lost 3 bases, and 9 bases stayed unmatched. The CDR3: CASSSNRGQDYNEQFF. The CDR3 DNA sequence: TGTGCCAGCTCGAGCAACAGGGGGCAAGACTACAATGAGCAGTTCTTC.

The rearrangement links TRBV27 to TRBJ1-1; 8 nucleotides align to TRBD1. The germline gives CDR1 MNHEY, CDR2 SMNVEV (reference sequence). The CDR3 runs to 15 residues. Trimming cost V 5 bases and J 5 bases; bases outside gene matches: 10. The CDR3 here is CASSHPPGGRTEAFF. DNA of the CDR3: TGTGCCAGCAGTCATCCCCCAGGGGGCCGAACTGAAGCTTTCTTT.

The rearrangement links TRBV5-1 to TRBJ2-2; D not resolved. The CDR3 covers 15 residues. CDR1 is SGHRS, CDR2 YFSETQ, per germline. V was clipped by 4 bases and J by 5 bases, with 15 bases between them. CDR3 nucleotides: TGCGCCAGCAGCCCTCGACACGAACAGACCGGGGAGCTGTTTTTT. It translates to CASSPRHEQTGELFF.

The CDR3: CATSRQSYEQYF. CDR3 DNA sequence: TGTGCCACCAGCAGGCAGTCCTACGAGCAGTACTTC. The chain carries TRBV15 and TRBJ2-7; unclear D gene. This CDR3 has 12 amino acids. Germline V gene data show CDR1 as LNHNV and CDR2 as YYDKDF (reference sequence). V lost 3 bases and J lost 1, with 4 bases in between.

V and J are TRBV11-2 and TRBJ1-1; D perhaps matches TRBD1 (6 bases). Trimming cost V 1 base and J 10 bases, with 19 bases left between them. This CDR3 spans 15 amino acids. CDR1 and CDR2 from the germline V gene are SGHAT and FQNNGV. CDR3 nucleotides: TGTGCCAGCAGCTTAGTAGGGGGACGCAGTGGTACAGCTTTCTTT. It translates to CASSLVGGRSGTAFF.

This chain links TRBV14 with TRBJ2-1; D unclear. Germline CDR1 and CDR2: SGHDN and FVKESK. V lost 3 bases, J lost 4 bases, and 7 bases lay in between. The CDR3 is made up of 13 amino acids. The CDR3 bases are TGTGCCAGCAGCCAGTCCATGTACAATGAGCAGTTCTTC. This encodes CASSQSMYNEQFF. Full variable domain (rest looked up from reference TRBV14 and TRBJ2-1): EAGVTQFPSHSVIEKGQTVTLRCDPISGHDNLYWYRRVMGKEIKFLLHFVKESKQDESGMPNNRFLAERTGGTYSTLKVQPAELEDSGVYFCASSQSMYNEQFFGPGTRLTVL.